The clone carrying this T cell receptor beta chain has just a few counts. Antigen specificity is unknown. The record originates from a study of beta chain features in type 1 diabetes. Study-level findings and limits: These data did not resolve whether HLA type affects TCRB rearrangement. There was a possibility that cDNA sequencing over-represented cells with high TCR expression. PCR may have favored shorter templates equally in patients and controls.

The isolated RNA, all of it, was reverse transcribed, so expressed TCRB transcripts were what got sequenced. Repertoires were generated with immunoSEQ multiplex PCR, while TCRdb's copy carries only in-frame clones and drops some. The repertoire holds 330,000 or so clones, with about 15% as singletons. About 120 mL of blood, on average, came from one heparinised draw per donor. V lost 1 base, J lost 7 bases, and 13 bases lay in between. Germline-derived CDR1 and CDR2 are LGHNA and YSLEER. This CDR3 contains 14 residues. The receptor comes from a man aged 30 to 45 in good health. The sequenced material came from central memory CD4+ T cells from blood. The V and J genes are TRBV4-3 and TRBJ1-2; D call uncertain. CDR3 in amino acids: CASSQGQSGSGYTF. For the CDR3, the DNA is TGCGCCAGCAGCCAAGGTCAATCGGGGTCTGGCTACACCTTC.